In this sample, the clone carrying this T cell receptor (beta chain) turned up many times. Its antigen is not known. This record belongs to a study of T-cell memory formation after mild COVID-19. Across the whole study: Most TCR clusters belonged to a single donor.

Looked up from germline, CDR1 is LGHNA and CDR2 is YSLEER. V dropped 0 bases and J dropped 7 bases, with 6 bases sitting between them. This CDR3 has 12 amino acids. Study results and limitations: Specificity for SARS-CoV-2 was not confirmed among the second-wave clones peaking on day 37. Cross-reactive memory apparently joined, as some responding clones appeared in pre-infection memory.

5'RACE primed at constant segments yielded TCR alpha and TCR beta cDNA libraries bearing sample barcodes and UMIs. TCRdb recomputed calls from the 5' RACE reads with MiXCR, one row per CDR3 protein. The sample contains around 35,000 distinct CDR3 sequences, roughly 7.2% of which appear only once. This clonotype was obtained from a man aged 18 to 30 who had mild COVID-19 (a few samples of this study predate the infection). Cell type and time point are not known. V and J are TRBV4-3 and TRBJ2-5; D not certain. Material: PBMCs or a T cell subset sorted from them (not recorded which). CDR3 region: CASSQDRRTQYF. The CDR3 DNA is TGCGCCAGCAGCCAAGATCGGAGGACCCAGTACTTC.